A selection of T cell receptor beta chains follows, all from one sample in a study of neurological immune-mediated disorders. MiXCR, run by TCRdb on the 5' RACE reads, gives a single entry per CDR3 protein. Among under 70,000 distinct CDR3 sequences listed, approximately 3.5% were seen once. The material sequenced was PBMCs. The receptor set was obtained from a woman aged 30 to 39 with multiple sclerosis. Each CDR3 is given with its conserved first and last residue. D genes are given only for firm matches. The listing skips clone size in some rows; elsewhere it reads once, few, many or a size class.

CDR3 protein: CASSLTGVPSYEQYF
CDR3 DNA: TGCGCCAGCAGCTTAACGGGGGTGCCGTCCTACGAGCAGTACTTC
V gene: TRBV5-1
clone size: many
J gene: TRBJ2-7
D gene: -

CDR3 protein: CASSAGQTYNSPLHF
CDR3 DNA: TGCGCCAGCAGCGCCGGACAAACCTATAATTCACCCCTCCACTTT
V gene: TRBV5-1
clone size: many
J gene: TRBJ1-6
D gene: -

CDR3 protein: CASSLRLAGSLDTQYF
CDR3 DNA: TGTGCCAGCAGCTTGCGTCTAGCGGGGTCCTTGGATACGCAGTATTTT
V gene: TRBV5-6
clone size: -
J gene: TRBJ2-3
D gene: TRBD2

CDR3 protein: CASSYEGGRWELFF
CDR3 DNA: TGCGCCAGCAGCTACGAGGGGGGACGTTGGGAGCTGTTTTTT
V gene: TRBV5-1
clone size: many
J gene: TRBJ2-2
D gene: -

CDR3 protein: CSAPQAGGRYNEQFF
CDR3 DNA: TGCAGTGCTCCCCAAGCGGGGGGCCGTTACAATGAGCAGTTCTTC
V gene: TRBV20-1
clone size: many
J gene: TRBJ2-1
D gene: TRBD2

CDR3 protein: CASRRGEQETQYF
CDR3 DNA: TGCGCCAGCAGGAGGGGTGAACAAGAGACCCAGTACTTC
V gene: TRBV5-1
clone size: many
J gene: TRBJ2-5
D gene: -

CDR3 protein: CASSSLRTGHGEQYF
CDR3 DNA: TGTGCCAGCAGCTCCCTCCGGACAGGGCATGGCGAGCAGTACTTC
V gene: TRBV7-6
clone size: many
J gene: TRBJ2-7
D gene: TRBD1

CDR3 protein: CSAKQGNTEAFF
CDR3 DNA: TGCAGTGCTAAACAGGGGAACACTGAAGCTTTCTTT
V gene: TRBV20-1
clone size: many
J gene: TRBJ1-1
D gene: -

CDR3 protein: CASSQDKGSVAGANVLTF
CDR3 DNA: TGCGCCAGCAGCCAAGATAAAGGGTCGGTAGCCGGGGCCAACGTCCTGACTTTC
V gene: TRBV4-1
clone size: -
J gene: TRBJ2-6
D gene: -

CDR3 protein: CASSSSWAVGSPLHF
CDR3 DNA: TGTGCCAGCAGTTCGAGTTGGGCAGTAGGTTCACCCCTCCACTTT
V gene: TRBV6-5
clone size: many
J gene: TRBJ1-6
D gene: -

CDR3 protein: CASSPARGMNTEAFF
CDR3 DNA: TGTGCCAGCAGCCCGGCCAGGGGGATGAACACTGAAGCTTTCTTT
V gene: TRBV5-5
clone size: -
J gene: TRBJ1-1
D gene: TRBD1

CDR3 protein: CATSRRASTSNTEAFF
CDR3 DNA: TGTGCCACCAGTCGCCGGGCCTCAACCTCGAACACTGAAGCTTTCTTT
V gene: TRBV15
clone size: many
J gene: TRBJ1-1
D gene: -

CDR3 protein: CASSQGKSNQPQNF
CDR3 DNA: TGCGCCAGCAGCCAAGGGAAGAGCAATCAGCCCCAGAATTTT
V gene: TRBV4-1
clone size: many
J gene: TRBJ1-5
D gene: -

CDR3 protein: CASSSETSGGAYEQYF
CDR3 DNA: TGTGCCAGCAGTTCCGAAACTAGCGGGGGGGCCTACGAGCAGTACTTC
V gene: TRBV27
clone size: many
J gene: TRBJ2-7
D gene: TRBD2

CDR3 protein: CASSSPGRTEAFF
CDR3 DNA: TGCGCCAGCAGCTCCCCAGGGAGAACTGAAGCTTTCTTT
V gene: TRBV5-1
clone size: many
J gene: TRBJ1-1
D gene: -

CDR3 protein: CASSLGSISRPEAFF
CDR3 DNA: TGTGCCAGCAGTTTAGGGTCCATAAGTCGTCCTGAAGCTTTCTTT
V gene: TRBV12-3/TRBV12-4
clone size: many
J gene: TRBJ1-1
D gene: -

CDR3 protein: CASSSGTVNEKLFF
CDR3 DNA: TGTGCCAGCAGTTCCGGGACCGTTAATGAAAAACTGTTTTTT
V gene: TRBV12-3/TRBV12-4
clone size: many
J gene: TRBJ1-4
D gene: -

CDR3 protein: CASSLMGQNSGKTIYF
CDR3 DNA: TGCGCCAGCAGCTTGATGGGACAGAACTCTGGAAAAACCATATATTTT
V gene: TRBV5-1
clone size: few
J gene: TRBJ1-3
D gene: TRBD1

CDR3 protein: CSVAFGETQYF
CDR3 DNA: TGCAGCGTTGCGTTTGGAGAGACCCAGTACTTC
V gene: TRBV29-1
clone size: many
J gene: TRBJ2-5
D gene: -

CDR3 protein: CSAQRSTDTQYF
CDR3 DNA: TGCAGTGCCCAACGGAGCACAGATACGCAGTATTTT
V gene: TRBV20-1
clone size: many
J gene: TRBJ2-3
D gene: -

CDR3 protein: CASRLHRSNTGELFF
CDR3 DNA: TGTGCCAGCAGGCTTCACCGCTCGAACACCGGGGAGCTGTTTTTT
V gene: TRBV5-6
clone size: -
J gene: TRBJ2-2
D gene: -

CDR3 protein: CSVAPTGTSGTNEQFF
CDR3 DNA: TGCAGCGTTGCCCCCACCGGGACTAGCGGAACGAATGAGCAGTTCTTC
V gene: TRBV29-1
clone size: many
J gene: TRBJ2-1
D gene: TRBD2

CDR3 protein: CASLTSGRYEQFF
CDR3 DNA: TGTGCCAGCTTGACTAGCGGGAGGTATGAGCAGTTCTTC
V gene: TRBV18
clone size: few
J gene: TRBJ2-1
D gene: TRBD2

CDR3 protein: CASSWGGNTGELFF
CDR3 DNA: TGTGCCAGCAGTTGGGGGGGCAATACCGGGGAGCTGTTTTTT
V gene: TRBV6-5
clone size: many
J gene: TRBJ2-2
D gene: -

CDR3 protein: CASSYGTGDYGYTF
CDR3 DNA: TGCGCCAGCAGCTACGGGACAGGGGACTATGGCTACACCTTC
V gene: TRBV5-1
clone size: many
J gene: TRBJ1-2
D gene: TRBD1

CDR3 protein: CASSPGGNQPQHF
CDR3 DNA: TGTGCCAGCAGCCCCGGGGGGAATCAGCCCCAGCATTTT
V gene: TRBV12-3/TRBV12-4
clone size: many
J gene: TRBJ1-5
D gene: -

CDR3 protein: CASGTGTSNIQYF
CDR3 DNA: TGTGCCAGCGGGACAGGGACGAGTAACATTCAGTACTTC
V gene: TRBV6-5
clone size: many
J gene: TRBJ2-4
D gene: TRBD1